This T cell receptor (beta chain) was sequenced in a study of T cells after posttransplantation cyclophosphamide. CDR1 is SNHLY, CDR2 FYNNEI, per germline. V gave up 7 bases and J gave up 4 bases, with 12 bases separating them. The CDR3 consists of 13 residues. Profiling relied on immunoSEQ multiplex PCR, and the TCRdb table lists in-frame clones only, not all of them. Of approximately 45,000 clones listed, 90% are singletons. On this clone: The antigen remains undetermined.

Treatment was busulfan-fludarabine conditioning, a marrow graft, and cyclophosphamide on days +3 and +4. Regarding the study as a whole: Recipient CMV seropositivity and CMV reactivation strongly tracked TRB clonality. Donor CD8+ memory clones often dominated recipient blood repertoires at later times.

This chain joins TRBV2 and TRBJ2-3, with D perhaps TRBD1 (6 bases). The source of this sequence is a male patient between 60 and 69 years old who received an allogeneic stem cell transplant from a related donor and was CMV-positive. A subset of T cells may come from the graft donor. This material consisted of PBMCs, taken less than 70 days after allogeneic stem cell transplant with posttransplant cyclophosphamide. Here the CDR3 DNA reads TGTGCCAGCAAGAACAGGGTTTCAGATACGCAGTATTTT. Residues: CASKNRVSDTQYF.